The 22 T cell receptor beta chains below were found in one sample sequenced in a study of OX40 agonist ivuxolimab in advanced cancers. Some clones are missing from TCRdb's copy, which holds only in-frame ones; the method was immunoSEQ multiplex PCR. This repertoire shows roughly 93,000 clones, 90% to 95% found once; its top ten account for roughly 0.53%. The sequenced sample was CD4+ or CD8+ T cells sorted from blood, obtained in a trial of the OX40 agonist ivuxolimab. The source is an adult with an advanced solid tumor such as melanoma, head and neck, liver or kidney cancer.

The chain couples TRBV6-1 to TRBJ1-5, with D perhaps TRBD1 (6 bases). The V and J ends lost 7 bases and 7 bases respectively, with 14 bases between them. This CDR3 is built from 13 residues. Germline CDR1 MNHNS, CDR2 SASEGT. The CDR3 bases are TGTGCCAGCAAAAAAGGACAGAACCAGCCCCAGCATTTT. Protein product: CASKKGQNQPQHF.

The rearrangement joins TRBV19 to TRBJ2-2, with D unclear. V dropped 4 bases and J dropped 5 bases, with 2 bases sitting between them. There are 11 residues in the CDR3. CDR1 is LNHDA, CDR2 SQIVND, per germline (reference sequence). The CDR3 spells CASSRTGELFF. The CDR3 DNA follows: TGTGCCAGTAGTAGAACCGGGGAGCTGTTTTTT.

The table lists this clone with a count of one. V usage is TRBV11-2 and J usage is TRBJ2-5; D is ambiguous. V shed 1 base and J shed 1 base, with 7 bases lying between them. From germline, CDR1 is SGHAT and CDR2 FQNNGV. The CDR3 length is 14 residues. CDR3 in amino acids: CASSLVSAQETQYF. The CDR3 DNA reads TGTGCCAGCAGCTTAGTCTCGGCCCAAGAGACCCAGTACTTC.

V usage is TRBV18 and J usage is TRBJ1-2, with 7 bases that match TRBD1. The V and J ends lost 4 bases and 4 bases, in that order; junction bases with no gene match: 9. Germline V gene sequence: CDR1 KGHSH, CDR2 LQKENI. This CDR3 region has 15 residues. CDR3 residues: CASSLTGQTTYGYTF. The DNA of the CDR3 is TGTGCCAGCTCACTCACGGGACAGACGACCTATGGCTACACCTTC.

V usage is TRBV9 and J usage is TRBJ2-1; 8 bases are a match to TRBD1. The V gene's germline CDR1 is SGDLS and CDR2 YYNGEE. CDR3 length: 12 amino acids. The trim removed 0 bases at V and 15 bases at J, leaving 5 bases unmatched. CDR3 DNA sequence: TGTGCCAGCAGCGTAGGGGGACAGGCCCCGTTCTTC. Translation: CASSVGGQAPFF.

This clone was recorded only once. This sequence joins TRBV6-1 and TRBJ1-2, with D possibly being TRBD1 (5 bases). V gave up 3 bases and J gave up 0 bases, with 11 bases separating them. The CDR3 runs to 15 residues. Germline CDR1 and CDR2: MNHNS and SASEGT. This CDR3 reads CASSELGQANYGYTF. The CDR3 DNA reads TGTGCCAGCAGTGAGCTAGGACAAGCTAACTATGGCTACACCTTC.

The chain has TRBV9 and TRBJ2-5, with 10 bases identical to TRBD1. V lost 0 bases, J lost 6 bases, and 17 bases stayed unmatched. This CDR3 comprises 19 residues. Germline CDR1 is SGDLS and CDR2 is YYNGEE. CDR3 in amino acids: CASSVALTDRDRGMKTQYF. The CDR3 DNA reads as TGTGCCAGCAGCGTAGCCCTCACCGACCGGGACAGGGGTATGAAGACCCAGTACTTC.

The chain employs TRBV18 and TRBJ2-4; D unclear. Trimming took 6 bases from V and 0 from J, leaving 9 bases between them. Germline V lookup: CDR1 KGHSH, CDR2 LQKENI. This CDR3 region has 14 residues. Here the CDR3 reads CASSDGLAKNIQYF. The CDR3 region has the DNA TGTGCCAGCTCTGACGGTCTAGCCAAAAACATTCAGTACTTC.

The CDR3: CASFGQTNTGELFF. The CDR3 DNA is TGTGCCAGCTTTGGACAGACGAACACCGGGGAGCTGTTTTTT. The chain employs TRBV18 and TRBJ2-2; tentatively, D is TRBD1 (6 bases). Germline CDR1 reads KGHSH; CDR2 reads LQKENI. V dropped 7 bases and J dropped 0 bases, with 9 bases sitting between them. The CDR3 extends over 14 amino acids.

V and J are TRBV6-5 and TRBJ2-7; D perhaps matches TRBD1 (5 bases). CDR1 and CDR2 from the germline V gene are MNHEY and SVGAGI. The CDR3 runs to 14 residues. Trimming cost V 2 bases and J 3 bases, with 11 bases left between them. Written as DNA, the CDR3 is TGTGCCAGCAGTTACAATGGCAGGGACTACGAGCAGTACTTC. Its translation is CASSYNGRDYEQYF.

The chain uses TRBV5-6 and TRBJ1-1; the D is unclear. Per germline, CDR1 SGHDT and CDR2 YYEEEE. CDR3 length: 13 residues. Between the trimmed V and J ends, which lost 2 bases and 5 bases, there was a span of 10 bases. The DNA for the CDR3 is TGTGCCAGCAGCTTCATTCTGGGGACTGAAGCTTTCTTT. It translates to CASSFILGTEAFF.

The chain joins TRBV6-5 to TRBJ2-3; no clear D. The CDR3 extends over 11 amino acids. The V gene lost 8 bases and the J gene lost 7 bases, with 10 bases spanning the gap. The germline CDR1 and CDR2 sequences are MNHEY and SVGAGI. The CDR3 sequence is CASLSMYTQYF. CDR3 in DNA: TGTGCCAGCCTAAGCATGTATACGCAGTATTTT.

V usage is TRBV19 and J usage is TRBJ2-7, with no clear D. V gave up 8 bases and J gave up 2 bases, with 13 bases separating them. CDR3 length: 13 amino acids. Germline V gene data show CDR1 as LNHDA and CDR2 as SQIVND (reference sequence). This chain's CDR3 is CASGKAHTYEQYF. CDR3 DNA sequence: TGTGCCAGTGGGAAGGCGCACACCTACGAGCAGTACTTC.

This clone was detected only a few times. V usage is TRBV6-5 and J usage is TRBJ1-1, with D unclear. CDR1 and CDR2 (germline): MNHEY, SVGAGI. CDR3 length equals 15 residues. V was shortened by 2 bases and J by 1 base, with 11 bases between the two germline ends. The CDR3 DNA reads as TGTGCCAGCAGTTACGGGAAGGGAAAGAACACTGAAGCTTTCTTT. This sequence encodes CASSYGKGKNTEAFF.

This chain links TRBV7-3 with TRBJ2-3; D perhaps matches TRBD1 (6 bases). There are 13 residues in the CDR3. Trimming stripped 6 bases from V and 4 bases from J, with 11 bases between. The germline gives CDR1 SGHTA, CDR2 FQGTGA. In DNA, the CDR3 is TGTGCCAGCAGTCTACAGGGAGCAGATACGCAGTATTTT. It codes for CASSLQGADTQYF.

The count of this clone is one. CDR3 amino acids: CASSVAAGWTDTQYF. CDR3 sequence (DNA): TGTGCCAGCAGCGTAGCAGCGGGATGGACAGATACGCAGTATTTT. V gene TRBV9 combines with J gene TRBJ2-3, with 7 bases fitting TRBD2. V lost 0 bases, J lost 3 bases, and 4 bases stayed unmatched. Per germline, CDR1 SGDLS and CDR2 YYNGEE. This CDR3 is 15 amino acids long. The full variable domain, its missing parts supplied by reference TRBV9 and TRBJ2-3, is DSGVTQTPKHLITATGQRVTLRCSPRSGDLSVYWYQQSLDQGLQFLIQYYNGEERAKGNILERFSAQQFPDLHSELNLSSLELGDSALYFCASSVAAGWTDTQYFGPGTRLTVL.

The chain combines TRBV25-1 with TRBJ2-7; D not certain. V gave up 3 bases and J gave up 11 bases, with 20 bases separating them. From germline, CDR1 is MGHDK and CDR2 SYGVNS. CDR3 length: 14 amino acids. Written as DNA, the CDR3 is TGTGCCAGCAGTGAGTCCGACAACCTTGCCCCTGAGTACTTC. It yields the protein CASSESDNLAPEYF.

This clone occurred a few times. The chain joins TRBV23-1 to TRBJ2-1, with 8 bases aligning to TRBD2. TRBV23-1 is recorded as an ORF, its role being uncertain. V lost 4 bases, J lost 7 bases, and 12 bases stayed unmatched. The CDR3 length is 16 residues. In nucleotides, the CDR3 is TGCGCCAGCAGTCCGAGTACTAGCGGAAACCCTAATGAGCAGTTCTTC. As protein: CASSPSTSGNPNEQFF.

The rearrangement links TRBV6-6 to TRBJ2-3; 14 nucleotides align to TRBD2. Unmatched junction bases numbered 5, after V lost 6 bases and J lost 6 bases. The CDR3 contains 15 residues. Germline V gene sequence: CDR1 MNHNY, CDR2 SVGAGI (reference sequence). This CDR3 reads CASSGTSGGGDTQYF. The DNA for the CDR3 is TGTGCCAGCAGCGGGACTAGCGGGGGAGGGGATACGCAGTATTTT.

The rearrangement uses TRBV5-1 and TRBJ2-5; D ambiguous. Trimming pared 0 bases from V and 4 bases from J, leaving 13 bases between. CDR1 and CDR2 from the germline V gene are SGHRS and YFSETQ. The length of the CDR3 is 15 residues. CDR3 sequence (DNA): TGCGCCAGCAGCTTGGAGGGCGCGACGCGAGAGACCCAGTACTTC. It codes for CASSLEGATRETQYF.

The rearrangement links TRBV11-2 to TRBJ2-7; TRBD2 agrees at 7 bases. The CDR3 has 14 amino acids. Trimming took 0 bases from V and 3 from J; bases not matched to a gene: 2. Germline CDR1 reads SGHAT; CDR2 reads FQNNGV. The CDR3 DNA follows: TGTGCCAGCAGCTTAGAGGGGGGGAGCTACGAGCAGTACTTC. Amino acid sequence: CASSLEGGSYEQYF. Based on the CDR3 plus reference TRBV11-2 and TRBJ2-7, the full variable domain is EAGVAQSPRYKIIEKRQSVAFWCNPISGHATLYWYQQILGQGPKLLIQFQNNGVVDDSQLPKDRFSAERLKGVDSTLKIQPAKLEDSAVYLCASSLEGGSYEQYFGPGTRLTVT.

V usage is TRBV10-3 and J usage is TRBJ1-2, with D maybe TRBD1 (6 bases). V was clipped by 9 bases and J by 3 bases, with 14 bases between them. Germline CDR1 is ENHRY and CDR2 is SYGVKD. The CDR3 consists of 13 residues. CDR3 in amino acids: CAIGGRPDYGYTF. The CDR3 nucleotides are TGTGCCATAGGGGGGAGGCCCGACTATGGCTACACCTTC.